This T cell receptor beta chain was recorded in a study of blood T cell repertoires in COVID-19. Study context: From T cells, B-cell-depleted T cells, or PBMCs came the material, which was cDNA or gDNA.

Here immunoSEQ multiplex PCR was the method, and the copy in TCRdb shows in-frame clones only, minus some. The data hold a few hundred thousand clones, with about 89% observed a single time. The sequenced sample was peripheral blood. The source is a woman aged 50 to 60 with acute or convalescent COVID-19.

The chain's CDR3 is CASSPDLGGYEQYF. The CDR3 nucleotides read TGCGCCAGCAGCCCAGACCTCGGGGGCTACGAGCAGTACTTC. The chain employs TRBV5-1 and TRBJ2-7; D is possibly TRBD2 (6 bases). V was trimmed by 4 bases and J by 3 bases, leaving 14 bases between them. CDR3 size: 14 residues. Germline lookup yields CDR1 SGHRS and CDR2 YFSETQ.